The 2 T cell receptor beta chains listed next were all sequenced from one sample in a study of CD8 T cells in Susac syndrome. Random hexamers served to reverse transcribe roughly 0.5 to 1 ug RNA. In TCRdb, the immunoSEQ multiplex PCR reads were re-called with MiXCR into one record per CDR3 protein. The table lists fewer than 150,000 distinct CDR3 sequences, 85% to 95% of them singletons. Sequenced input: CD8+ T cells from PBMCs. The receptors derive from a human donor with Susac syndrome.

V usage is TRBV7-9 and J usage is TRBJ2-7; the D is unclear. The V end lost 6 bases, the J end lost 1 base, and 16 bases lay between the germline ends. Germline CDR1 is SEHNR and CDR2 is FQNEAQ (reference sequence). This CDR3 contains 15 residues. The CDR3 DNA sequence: TGTGCCAGCAGTGCACCGACGGCCGGGTCCTACGAGCAGTACTTC. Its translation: CASSAPTAGSYEQYF.

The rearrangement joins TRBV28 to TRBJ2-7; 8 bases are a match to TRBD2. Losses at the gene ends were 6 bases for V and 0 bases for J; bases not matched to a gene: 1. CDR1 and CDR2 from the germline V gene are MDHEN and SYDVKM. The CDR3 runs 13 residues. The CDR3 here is CASRAGASYEQYF. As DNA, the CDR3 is TGTGCCAGCAGAGCGGGAGCCTCCTACGAGCAGTACTTC.